These 20 T cell receptor beta chains share one sample of origin, sequenced in a study of blood T cell repertoires in COVID-19. The assay was immunoSEQ multiplex PCR, and TCRdb's table has in-frame clones only and misses some. The data hold about 100,000 clones, with more than 65% observed a single time. Sequenced material: peripheral blood. All receptors come from a man aged 55 to 69 with acute or convalescent COVID-19.

This chain uses TRBV18 with TRBJ1-2; possible D gene TRBD1, 6 bases. With 6 bases removed from V and 8 bases from J, the gap between germline ends came to 19 bases. Germline V gene data show CDR1 as KGHSH and CDR2 as LQKENI. The CDR3 runs 14 residues. CDR3 in amino acids: CASSPTPDSHGYTF. The CDR3 DNA reads TGTGCCAGCTCGCCGACCCCGGACAGTCACGGCTACACCTTC.

The chain is built from TRBV6-2 or TRBV6-3 and TRBJ2-7; 11 nucleotides align to TRBD1. Germline values: CDR1 MNHEY, CDR2 SVGEGT. V dropped 5 bases and J dropped 4; count of bases not matched to a gene: 10. The CDR3 has 16 amino acids. CDR3 in amino acids: CASSRPGQGVTYEQYF. The CDR3, as DNA: TGTGCCAGCAGTCGACCGGGACAGGGGGTTACGTACGAGCAGTACTTC.

Points on this clone: At one of its ends the junction is not consistent with the germline gene, which may arise from a read error. This chain links TRBV5-1 with TRBJ2-3; 11 nucleotides match TRBD2. CDR3 size: 16 residues. Germline CDR1 reads SGHRS; CDR2 reads YFSETQ. CDR3 sequence (DNA): TGCGCCAGCACCTTGATAGCGGGAGGGCCGGGAGATACGCAGTATTTT. Translation gives CASTLIAGGPGDTQYF.

Worth noting for this clone: The same CDR3 is also encoded by other DNA sequences in this sample. The chain carries TRBV3-1 (or the pseudogene TRBV3-2) and TRBJ1-6; TRBD1 aligns across 7 bases. Trimming at V came to 0 bases and at J to 7 bases, leaving 0 bases not matched to a gene. This CDR3 has 14 amino acids. Germline V lookup: CDR1 LGHDT, CDR2 YNNKEL (reference sequence). This chain's CDR3 is CASSQDRGNSPLHF. The CDR3 DNA sequence: TGTGCCAGCAGCCAAGACAGGGGGAATTCACCCCTCCACTTT.

This chain uses TRBV6-5 with TRBJ2-6, with no clear D. CDR3 length equals 15 residues. Per germline, CDR1 MNHEY and CDR2 SVGAGI. Trimming removed 5 bases at V and 0 bases at J, with 8 bases between. This CDR3 is CASSLTDSGANVLTF. CDR3 DNA sequence: TGTGCCAGCAGTCTCACAGACTCTGGGGCCAACGTCCTGACTTTC.

The chain recombines TRBV19 with TRBJ2-4; 10 bases match TRBD2. Germline V gene sequence: CDR1 LNHDA, CDR2 SQIVND (reference sequence). Trimming cost V 10 bases and J 0 bases; bases outside gene matches: 12. The CDR3 has 17 amino acids. This CDR3 is CATKLAGSGLAKNIQYF. The CDR3 region has the DNA TGTGCCACCAAACTAGCGGGGAGCGGTTTAGCCAAAAACATTCAGTACTTC.

The chain combines TRBV2 with TRBJ2-4, with a possible D match to TRBD1 (6 bases). The germline gives CDR1 SNHLY, CDR2 FYNNEI. The CDR3 runs 17 residues. With 3 bases removed from V and 3 bases from J, the gap between germline ends came to 18 bases. CDR3 nucleotides: TGTGCCAGCAGTGATCTTACAGGGCTTGGGGGCAAAAACATTCAGTACTTC. This sequence encodes CASSDLTGLGGKNIQYF. Based on the CDR3 plus reference TRBV2 and TRBJ2-4, the full variable domain is EPEVTQTPSHQVTQMGQEVILRCVPISNHLYFYWYRQILGQKVEFLVSFYNNEISEKSEIFDDQFSVERPDGSNFTLKIRSTKLEDSAMYFCASSDLTGLGGKNIQYFGAGTRLSVL.

The DNA for the CDR3 is TGTGCCAGCAGCTTAGTTAGCGGGGGTACCTACAATGAGCAGTTCTTC. The encoded protein is CASSLVSGGTYNEQFF. The genes are TRBV7-2 and TRBJ2-1; the match to TRBD2 covers 9 bases. This CDR3 has 16 residues. V dropped 1 base and J dropped 2; count of bases not matched to a gene: 3. CDR1 and CDR2 (germline): SGHTA, FQGNSA. Full variable domain (outside the CDR3, taken from reference TRBV7-2 and TRBJ2-1): GAGVSQSPSNKVTEKGKDVELRCDPISGHTALYWYRQSLGQGLEFLIYFQGNSAPDKSGLPSDRFSAERTGGSVSTLTIQRTQQEDSAVYLCASSLVSGGTYNEQFFGPGTRLTVL.

The rearrangement uses TRBV6-5 and TRBJ1-2; D is ambiguous. V was shortened by 2 bases and J by 5 bases, with 15 bases between the two germline ends. CDR1 is MNHEY, CDR2 SVGAGI, per germline. There are 15 residues in the CDR3. CDR3 region: CASSYGQADFYGYTF. The CDR3 region has the DNA TGTGCCAGCAGTTACGGGCAGGCAGATTTTTATGGCTACACCTTC.

The V call is TRBV11-2, the J call TRBJ2-3, with TRBD1 as a possible D gene (6 bases). Trimming left V 5 bases short and J 6 bases short, with 18 bases between. The CDR3 has 15 residues. Germline assignment: CDR1 SGHAT and CDR2 FQNNGV. The CDR3 sequence is CASSATGYLSDTQYF. CDR3 nucleotides: TGTGCCAGCAGCGCTACAGGGTACCTTTCGGATACGCAGTATTTT.

This sequence joins TRBV5-1 and TRBJ1-4, with 7 bases that match TRBD1. Trimming removed 0 bases from V and 4 bases from J; junction bases left unmatched: 3. Looked up from germline, CDR1 is SGHRS and CDR2 is YFSETQ. The CDR3 has 15 amino acids. This CDR3 is CASSLVGTVNEKLFF. The CDR3 DNA is TGCGCCAGCAGCTTGGTGGGGACAGTTAATGAAAAACTGTTTTTT.

This clone has a handful of counts. The genes are TRBV7-2 and TRBJ2-1; D gene unclear. Germline CDR1 reads SGHTA; CDR2 reads FQGNSA. CDR3 size: 14 residues. The germline V and J ends were trimmed by 5 bases and 0 bases, with 8 bases remaining between them. The CDR3: CASSLDISYNEQFF. The DNA of the CDR3 is TGTGCCAGCAGCCTCGACATCTCCTACAATGAGCAGTTCTTC.

This clone has more than one count but fewer than ten. The chain has TRBV29-1 and TRBJ1-2, with D perhaps matching TRBD1 (6 bases). Germline lookup yields CDR1 SQVTM and CDR2 ANQGSEA. This CDR3 is built from 13 residues. The V gene lost 4 bases and the J gene lost 1 base, with 10 bases spanning the gap. As DNA, the CDR3 is TGCAGCGTTGCCAGGGACAATAACTATGGCTACACCTTC. This translates into CSVARDNNYGYTF.

V usage is TRBV28 and J usage is TRBJ1-1; unclear D gene. The CDR3 contains 12 residues. The germline V gene has CDR1 MDHEN and CDR2 SYDVKM. V was cut by 5 bases and J by 8 bases, with 12 bases left in between. In DNA form, the CDR3 reads TGTGCCAGCAGTATCTACCACGAGGAAGCTTTCTTT. Translation: CASSIYHEEAFF.

The rearrangement links TRBV10-1 to TRBJ2-1; 8 bases are shared with TRBD1. Germline V gene data show CDR1 as WNHNN and CDR2 as SYGVQD (reference sequence). V trimming: 2 bases; J trimming: 9 bases; junction bases outside the gene matches: 9. The CDR3 totals 15 residues. CDR3 in amino acids: CASSEGVAGGVEQFF. DNA of the CDR3: TGCGCCAGCAGTGAGGGTGTAGCAGGGGGCGTTGAGCAGTTCTTC.

Note on this clone: The same CDR3 also results from other DNA sequences found in this sample. The rearrangement joins TRBV19 to TRBJ1-1; D is perhaps TRBD1 (6 bases). V was shortened by 3 bases and J by 3 bases, with 11 bases between the two germline ends. Germline CDR1 LNHDA, CDR2 SQIVND (reference sequence). CDR3 size: 14 residues. In nucleotides, the CDR3 is TGTGCCAGTAGTATCGGGCAGGGGTACACTGAAGCTTTCTTT. Its protein product is CASSIGQGYTEAFF.

The chain couples TRBV11-2 to TRBJ2-5, with TRBD2 matching 9 bases. Germline CDR1 SGHAT, CDR2 FQNNGV. The CDR3 is made up of 16 amino acids. After removal of 5 bases from V and 4 bases from J, the junction contained 11 bases not matched to a gene. The CDR3, as DNA: TGTGCCAGCAGCCCTGGGATAGCGGGAGTGGGAGAGACCCAGTACTTC. Its protein product is CASSPGIAGVGETQYF. The entire variable domain, with the rest obtained from reference TRBV11-2 and TRBJ2-5, is as follows: EAGVAQSPRYKIIEKRQSVAFWCNPISGHATLYWYQQILGQGPKLLIQFQNNGVVDDSQLPKDRFSAERLKGVDSTLKIQPAKLEDSAVYLCASSPGIAGVGETQYFGPGTRLLVL.

The chain joins TRBV18 to TRBJ1-4, with 10 bases lining up with TRBD1. Germline V CDR1 and CDR2: KGHSH, LQKENI. The CDR3 has 14 residues. The junction had 5 bases not matched to a gene; V was cut back by 5 bases and J by 8 bases. The CDR3 is CASSTGTGEEKLFF. CDR3 coding DNA: TGTGCCAGCTCAACCGGGACAGGGGAGGAAAAACTGTTTTTT. Supplemented by reference TRBV18 and TRBJ1-4, the full variable domain reads NAGVMQNPRHLVRRRGQEARLRCSPMKGHSHVYWYRQLPEEGLKFMVYLQKENIIDESGMPKERFSAEFPKEGPSILRIQQVVRGDSAAYFCASSTGTGEEKLFFGSGTQLSVL.

This rearrangement joins TRBV11-3 to TRBJ2-2; 7 positions agree with TRBD1. Looked up from germline, CDR1 is SGHNT and CDR2 is YENEEA. After removal of 5 bases from V and 6 bases from J, the junction contained 9 bases not matched to a gene. This CDR3 comprises 15 residues. The CDR3 protein is CASSAGTDWSGELFF. DNA of the CDR3: TGTGCCAGCAGCGCCGGGACAGATTGGTCCGGGGAGCTGTTTTTT.

The CDR3 DNA reads as TGTGCCAGCAGCTTAGGGACTTGGAGTGCAGCCACAGATACGCAGTATTTT. Amino acids: CASSLGTWSAATDTQYF. The V call is TRBV11-2, the J call TRBJ2-3, with D tentatively TRBD2 (5 bases). V lost 1 base, J lost 2 bases, and 16 bases lay in between. Per germline, CDR1 SGHAT and CDR2 FQNNGV. The CDR3 has 17 amino acids.